This TCR beta chain was observed in a study of regulatory T cells in long-lasting Graves disease. Study results and limitations: Owing to a sample size that was small, accuracy may have been reduced. TRBV28, TRBJ1-2 and TRBJ2-5 were favored in persistent disease.

The table lists this clonotype with many counts. Its antigen remains unidentified. Germline V lookup: CDR1 MNHEY, CDR2 SMNVEV (reference sequence). CDR3 length equals 14 residues. The ends were cut back, 7 bases at V and 1 base at J, with 13 bases in the middle. Indicated time point: newly diagnosed GD, antithyroid drugs for less than 3 months. RNA from PBMCs was the source of the TCR library. TCR beta libraries were built with iRepertoire HTBI primers and Arm-PCR of CDR3 regions. TCRdb re-analysed the multiplex PCR reads in MiXCR, keeping a single row per CDR3 protein. The sample contains some 240,000 distinct CDR3 sequences, roughly 19% of which appear only once. These data also featured in a second study, about T cells in Graves' hyperthyroidism and ophthalmopathy. That work contributes: Patients aged 18 to 65 had newly diagnosed hyperthyroidism lasting under 2 months.

The sequence came from a woman in her twenties or thirties with Graves disease. The chain has TRBV27 and TRBJ1-1; D perhaps matches TRBD1 (5 bases). The sequencing used peripheral blood mononuclear cells (PBMCs), collected at new diagnosis, from a patient treated with antithyroid drugs. CDR3 DNA sequence: TGTGCCAGCACGGGGGGAGAGAGGAACACTGAAGCTTTCTTT. Translation: CASTGGERNTEAFF.